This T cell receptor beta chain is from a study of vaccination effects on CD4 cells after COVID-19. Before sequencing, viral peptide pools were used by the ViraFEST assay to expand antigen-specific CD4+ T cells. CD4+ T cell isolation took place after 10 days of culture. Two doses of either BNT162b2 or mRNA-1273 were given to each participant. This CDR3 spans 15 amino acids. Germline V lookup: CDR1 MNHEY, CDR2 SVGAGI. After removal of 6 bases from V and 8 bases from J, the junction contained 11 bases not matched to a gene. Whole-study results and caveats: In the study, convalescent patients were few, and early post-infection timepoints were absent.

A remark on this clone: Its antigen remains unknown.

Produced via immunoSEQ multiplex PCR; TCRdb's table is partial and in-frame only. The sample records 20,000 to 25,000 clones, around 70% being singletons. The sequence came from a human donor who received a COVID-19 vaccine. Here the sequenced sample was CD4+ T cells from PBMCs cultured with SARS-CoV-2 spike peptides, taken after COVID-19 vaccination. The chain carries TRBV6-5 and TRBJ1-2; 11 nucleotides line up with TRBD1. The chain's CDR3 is CASRGEDRGLRGYTF. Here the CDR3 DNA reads TGTGCCAGCAGGGGAGAGGACAGGGGGCTTCGGGGCTACACCTTC.